These T cell receptor beta chains were read from a single sample in a study of blood T cell repertoires in COVID-19. TCRdb keeps only in-frame clones here, not all; method: immunoSEQ multiplex PCR. This sample yields approximately 350,000 clones, of which around 90% are seen a single time; roughly 3.3% belongs to the top ten. Sequenced sample: peripheral blood. The receptors derive from a woman aged 18-29 years who had recovered from COVID-19. The CDR3 runs from the conserved cysteine through the conserved F or W.

v_call	cdr3_aa
TRBV18	CASSPQGLAGPTDTQYF
TRBV9	CASSAEGGLAGGNEQFF
TRBV19	CASTEIQGGSGANVLTF
TRBV5-1	CASSRDRGPGNEQFF
TRBV2	CASSFQGPNTGELFF
TRBV4-3	CASSQQLPPPYNEQFF
TRBV9	CASSVGAGKGAEAFF
TRBV14	CASSKGQGTNTGELFF
TRBV19	CASSIDPPGLAGETDTQYF
TRBV30	CAWSVSAYSSLGTIYF
TRBV4-1	CASSHFGQGNTEAFF
TRBV6-5	CASSYRGNSGANVLTF
TRBV28	CASSLGGAGELFF
TRBV7-6	CASSTAPNEQFF
TRBV19	CASSISRRGNEAFF
TRBV15	CATSSAHRVFGSGANVLTF
TRBV19	CASTKGSYNEKLFF
TRBV10-3	CAIRGNGGQREVVTDTQYF
TRBV5-4	CASSPFMTSGSFAGELFF
TRBV24-1	CATSARTTPSGELFF
TRBV7-8	CASSLPGGGVEDTQYF
TRBV29-1	CSAGDRYQPQHF
TRBV7-8	CASSYFQNSPLHF
TRBV6-5	CASSPTGRYQPQHF
TRBV4-3	CASSSLPEDNEQFF
TRBV7-9	CASSSPIILAGEETQYF
TRBV7-2	CASSLSSGPDTQYF
TRBV2	CASRETTSGTGGTEAFF
TRBV3-1/TRBV3-2	CASTLDRSGTGELFF
TRBV9	CASSVGGGSFHEQFF
TRBV4-3	CASSRERGTVPGELFF
TRBV6-2/TRBV6-3	CASSRGLAGAGETQYF
TRBV2	CASSFQREQETQYF
TRBV7-2	CASSSQASRTDTQYF
TRBV7-9	CASSPDRGFSYGYTF
TRBV14	CASSQDIAGSRDTQYF
TRBV25-1	CASSVLAGTGELFF
TRBV27	CASTPKTDPNEQFF
TRBV5-1	CASSLVKDGGGETQYF